This entry concerns a single TCR beta chain. The antigen is unknown. What was amplified from RNA transcripts were TCR beta CDR3 regions. The HTBI set primed first-round TCR CDR3 RT-PCR. TCRdb redid the calling of the multiplex PCR reads with MiXCR, one entry per CDR3 protein. The sample shows roughly 740,000 distinct CDR3 sequences, about 15% of them seen only once. These data are taken from a study of T cells in Graves' hyperthyroidism and ophthalmopathy. Study-level results: Ophthalmopathy was told apart from stable hyperthyroidism by a 13 V-J model.

The V gene's germline CDR1 is LGHNA and CDR2 YNFKEQ. V was shortened by 8 bases and J by 6 bases, with 17 bases between the two germline ends. The CDR3 is 13 amino acids. V is TRBV4-2 and J is TRBJ2-7; D might be TRBD2 (5 bases). The TCR sequence derives from a man aged 18 to 35 with Graves' hyperthyroidism. Source material: blood. In nucleotides, the CDR3 is TGTGCCAGCTCTAAAAGCCGGGCGGGCGAGCAGTACTTC. Its protein is CASSKSRAGEQYF.